This T cell receptor beta chain was retrieved from a study of blood T cell repertoires in COVID-19. Study at large: In each case, the material was cDNA or gDNA derived from T cells, B-cell-depleted T cells, or PBMCs.

Germline V lookup: CDR1 LNHDA, CDR2 SQIVND (reference sequence). CDR3 length: 14 residues. V lost 8 bases and J lost 4, with 15 bases in between. Only in-frame clones appear in the TCRdb table, and some are missing; sequencing was by immunoSEQ multiplex PCR. Here the sample spans tens of thousands of clones, around 85% being singletons. This clonotype was obtained from a man between 50 and 59 years old with COVID-19, enrolled during active disease. The V and J genes are TRBV19 and TRBJ1-5, with D possibly being TRBD1 (6 bases). The sample was peripheral blood. The CDR3 sequence: CASHRRGGNQPQHF. The CDR3 DNA is TGTGCCAGTCACCGAAGAGGGGGTAATCAGCCCCAGCATTTT.